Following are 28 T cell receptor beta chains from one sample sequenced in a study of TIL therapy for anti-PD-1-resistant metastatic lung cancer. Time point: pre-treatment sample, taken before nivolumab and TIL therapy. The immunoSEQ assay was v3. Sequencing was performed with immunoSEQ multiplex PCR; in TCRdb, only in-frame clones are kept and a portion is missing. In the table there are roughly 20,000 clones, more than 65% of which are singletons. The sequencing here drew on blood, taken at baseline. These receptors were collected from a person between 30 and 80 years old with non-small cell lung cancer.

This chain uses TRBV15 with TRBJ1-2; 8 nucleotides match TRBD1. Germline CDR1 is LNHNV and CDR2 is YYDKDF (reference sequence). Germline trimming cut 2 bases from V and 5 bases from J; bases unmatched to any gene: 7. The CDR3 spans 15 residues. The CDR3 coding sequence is TGTGCCACCAGCAGATCGGGGACAGGTGTTTATGGCTACACCTTC. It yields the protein CATSRSGTGVYGYTF. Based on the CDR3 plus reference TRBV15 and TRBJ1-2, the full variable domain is DAMVIQNPRYQVTQFGKPVTLSCSQTLNHNVMYWYQQKSSQAPKLLFHYYDKDFNNEADTPDNFQSRRPNTSFCFLDIRSPGLGDTAMYLCATSRSGTGVYGYTFGSGTRLTVV.

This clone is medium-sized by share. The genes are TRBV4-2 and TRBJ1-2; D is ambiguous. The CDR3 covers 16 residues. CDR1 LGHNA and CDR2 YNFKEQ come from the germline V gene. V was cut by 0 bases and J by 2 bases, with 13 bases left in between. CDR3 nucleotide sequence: TGTGCCAGCAGCCAAGATCTTAAGGGTTACAACTATGGCTACACCTTC. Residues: CASSQDLKGYNYGYTF.

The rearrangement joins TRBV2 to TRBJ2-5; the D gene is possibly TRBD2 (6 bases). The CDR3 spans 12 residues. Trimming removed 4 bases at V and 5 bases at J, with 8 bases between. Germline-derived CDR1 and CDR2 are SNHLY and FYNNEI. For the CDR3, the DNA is TGTGCCAGCAGTGGCGGGATGGAGACCCAGTACTTC. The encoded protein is CASSGGMETQYF.

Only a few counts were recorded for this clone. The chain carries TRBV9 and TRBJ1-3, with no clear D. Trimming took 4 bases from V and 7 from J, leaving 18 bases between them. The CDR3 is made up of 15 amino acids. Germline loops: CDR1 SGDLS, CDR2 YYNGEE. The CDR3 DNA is TGTGCCAGCAGCTCCTACGGCGGGCAGGAGAACACCATATATTTT. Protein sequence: CASSSYGGQENTIYF.

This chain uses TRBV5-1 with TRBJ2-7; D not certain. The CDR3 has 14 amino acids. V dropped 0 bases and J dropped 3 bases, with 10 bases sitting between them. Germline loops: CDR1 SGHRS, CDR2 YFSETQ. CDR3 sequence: CASSLDSLFYEQYF. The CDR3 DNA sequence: TGCGCCAGCAGCTTGGACTCCCTTTTCTACGAGCAGTACTTC. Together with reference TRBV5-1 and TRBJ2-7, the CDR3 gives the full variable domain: KAGVTQTPRYLIKTRGQQVTLSCSPISGHRSVSWYQQTPGQGLQFLFEYFSETQRNKGNFPGRFSGRQFSNSRSEMNVSTLELGDSALYLCASSLDSLFYEQYFGPGTRLTVT.

CDR3 region: CASSPGQGARYGYTF. The CDR3 bases are TGCGCCAGCAGCCCGGGACAGGGGGCGCGGTATGGCTACACCTTC. The chain has TRBV5-1 and TRBJ1-2, with TRBD1 identical over 12 bases. Germline values: CDR1 SGHRS, CDR2 YFSETQ. The CDR3 covers 15 residues. Losses at the gene ends were 4 bases for V and 5 bases for J; bases not matched to a gene: 6.

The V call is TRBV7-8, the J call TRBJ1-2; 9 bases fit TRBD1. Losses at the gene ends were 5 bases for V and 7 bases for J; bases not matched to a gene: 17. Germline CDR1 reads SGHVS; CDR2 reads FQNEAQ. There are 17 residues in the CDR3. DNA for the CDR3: TGTGCCAGCAGCCTCCGGGACAGGGCTCAAACTGGGTCTGGCTACACCTTC. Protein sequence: CASSLRDRAQTGSGYTF.

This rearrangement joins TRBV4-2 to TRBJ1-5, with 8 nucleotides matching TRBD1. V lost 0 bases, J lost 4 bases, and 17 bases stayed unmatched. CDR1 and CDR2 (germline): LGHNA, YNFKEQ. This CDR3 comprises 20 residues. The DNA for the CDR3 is TGTGCCAGCAGCCAAGACGAGTTCTTGGTGGGACAGGACGAGAATCAGCCCCAGCATTTT. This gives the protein CASSQDEFLVGQDENQPQHF.

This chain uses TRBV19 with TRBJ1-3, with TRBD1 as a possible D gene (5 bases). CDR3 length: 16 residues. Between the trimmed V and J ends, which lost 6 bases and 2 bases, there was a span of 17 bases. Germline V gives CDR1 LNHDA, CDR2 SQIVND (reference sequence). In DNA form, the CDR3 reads TGTGCCAGTAGCTGGGACCGGGAACAGGCTGGAAACACCATATATTTT. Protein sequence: CASSWDREQAGNTIYF.

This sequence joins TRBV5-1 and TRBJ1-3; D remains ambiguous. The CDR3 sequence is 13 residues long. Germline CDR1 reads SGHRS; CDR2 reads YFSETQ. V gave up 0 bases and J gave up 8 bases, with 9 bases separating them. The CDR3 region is CASSLGGMDTIYF. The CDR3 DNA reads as TGCGCCAGCAGCTTGGGAGGTATGGACACCATATATTTT.

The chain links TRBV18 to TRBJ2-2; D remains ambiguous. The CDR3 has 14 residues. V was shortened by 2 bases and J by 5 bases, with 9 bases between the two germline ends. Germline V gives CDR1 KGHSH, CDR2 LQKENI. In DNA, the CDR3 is TGTGCCAGCTCACCAGCCAGTCTAACCGGGGAGCTGTTTTTT. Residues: CASSPASLTGELFF.

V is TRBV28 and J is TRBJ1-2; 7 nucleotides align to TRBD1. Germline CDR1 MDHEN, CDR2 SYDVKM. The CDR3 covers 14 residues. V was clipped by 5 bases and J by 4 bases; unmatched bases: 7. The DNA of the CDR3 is TGTGCCAGCAGTGAGTTCCACAGGGGCTATGGCTACACCTTC. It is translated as CASSEFHRGYGYTF.

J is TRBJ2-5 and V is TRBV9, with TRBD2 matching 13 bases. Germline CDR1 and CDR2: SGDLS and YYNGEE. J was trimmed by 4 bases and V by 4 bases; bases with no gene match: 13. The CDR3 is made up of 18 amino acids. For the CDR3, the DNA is TGTGCCAGCAGCCAACAGGGACTAGCGGGGAGTGGAGGAGAGACCCAGTACTTC. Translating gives CASSQQGLAGSGGETQYF.

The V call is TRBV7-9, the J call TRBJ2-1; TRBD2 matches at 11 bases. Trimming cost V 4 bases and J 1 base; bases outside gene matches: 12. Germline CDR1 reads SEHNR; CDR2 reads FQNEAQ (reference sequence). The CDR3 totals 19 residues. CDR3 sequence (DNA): TGTGCCAGCAGCTACTCCCTGCCCTGGACTAGCGGGTCCTACAATGAGCAGTTCTTC. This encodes CASSYSLPWTSGSYNEQFF.

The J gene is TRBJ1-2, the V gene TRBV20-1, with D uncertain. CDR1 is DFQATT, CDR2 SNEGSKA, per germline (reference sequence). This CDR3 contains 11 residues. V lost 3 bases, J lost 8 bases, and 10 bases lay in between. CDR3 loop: CSASQPGGYTF. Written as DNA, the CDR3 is TGCAGTGCTAGTCAGCCGGGGGGCTACACCTTC.

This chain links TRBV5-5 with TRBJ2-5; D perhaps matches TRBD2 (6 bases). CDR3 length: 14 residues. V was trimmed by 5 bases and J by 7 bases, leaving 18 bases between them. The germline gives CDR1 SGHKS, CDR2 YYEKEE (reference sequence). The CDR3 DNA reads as TGTGCCAGCAGGTACCGGGACGGGACTCCGACCCAGTACTTC. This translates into CASRYRDGTPTQYF.

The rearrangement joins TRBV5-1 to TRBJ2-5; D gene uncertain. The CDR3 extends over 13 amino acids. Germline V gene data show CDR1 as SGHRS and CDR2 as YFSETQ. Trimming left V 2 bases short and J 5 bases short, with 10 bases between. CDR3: CASSFAAGETQYF. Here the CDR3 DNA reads TGCGCCAGCAGCTTTGCCGCCGGGGAGACCCAGTACTTC.

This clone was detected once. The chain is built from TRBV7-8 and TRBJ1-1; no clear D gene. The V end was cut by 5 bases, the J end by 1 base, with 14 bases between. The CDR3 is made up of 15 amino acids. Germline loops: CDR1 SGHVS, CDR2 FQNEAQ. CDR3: CASSPAGYGNTEAFF. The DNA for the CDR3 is TGTGCCAGCAGCCCGGCGGGGTATGGGAACACTGAAGCTTTCTTT.

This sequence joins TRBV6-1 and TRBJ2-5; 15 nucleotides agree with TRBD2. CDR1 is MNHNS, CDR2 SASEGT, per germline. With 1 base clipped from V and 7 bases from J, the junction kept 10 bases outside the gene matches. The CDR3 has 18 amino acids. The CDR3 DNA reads TGTGCCAGCAGTGAAGAGGGACTAGCGGGAGGTTTGGGGTGGACCCAGTACTTC. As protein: CASSEEGLAGGLGWTQYF.

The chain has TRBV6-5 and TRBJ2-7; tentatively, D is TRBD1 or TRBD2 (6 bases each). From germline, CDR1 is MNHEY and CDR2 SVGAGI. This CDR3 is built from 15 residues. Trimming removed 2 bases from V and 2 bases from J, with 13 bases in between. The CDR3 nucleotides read TGTGCCAGCAGTTACCGAGTAGGGGGGCCCTACGAGCAGTACTTC. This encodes CASSYRVGGPYEQYF.

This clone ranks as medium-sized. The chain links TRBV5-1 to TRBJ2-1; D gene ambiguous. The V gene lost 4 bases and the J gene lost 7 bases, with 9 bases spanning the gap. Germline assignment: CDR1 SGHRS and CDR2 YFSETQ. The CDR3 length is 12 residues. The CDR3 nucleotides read TGCGCCAGCAGCCTTCCTTCGAATGAGCAGTTCTTC. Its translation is CASSLPSNEQFF.

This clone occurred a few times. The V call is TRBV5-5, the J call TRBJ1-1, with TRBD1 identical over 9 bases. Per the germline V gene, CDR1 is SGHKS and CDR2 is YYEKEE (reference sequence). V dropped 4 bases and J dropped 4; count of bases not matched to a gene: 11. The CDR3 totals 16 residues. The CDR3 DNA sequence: TGTGCCAGCAGCCAACTATACAGGGGGCCGGGCACTGAAGCTTTCTTT. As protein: CASSQLYRGPGTEAFF.

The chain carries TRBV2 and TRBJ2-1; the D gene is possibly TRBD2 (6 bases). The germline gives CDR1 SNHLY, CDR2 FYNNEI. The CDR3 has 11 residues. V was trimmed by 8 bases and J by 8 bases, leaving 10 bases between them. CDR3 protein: CASGGYDEQFF. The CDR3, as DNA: TGTGCCAGCGGGGGGTACGATGAGCAGTTCTTC.

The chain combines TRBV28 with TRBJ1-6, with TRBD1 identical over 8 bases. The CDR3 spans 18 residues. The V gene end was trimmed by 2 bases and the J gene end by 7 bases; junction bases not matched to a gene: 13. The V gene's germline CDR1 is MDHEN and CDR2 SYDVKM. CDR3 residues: CASSLLKFRNRGNSPLHF. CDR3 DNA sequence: TGTGCCAGCAGTTTACTAAAATTTAGGAACAGGGGGAATTCACCCCTCCACTTT.

The CDR3 nucleotides are TGTGCCAGCAGCTTAGGCCTCCATCAGCCCCAGCATTTT. This sequence encodes CASSLGLHQPQHF. The chain employs TRBV13 and TRBJ1-5; no definite D call. Trimming left V 0 bases short and J 5 bases short, with 5 bases between. Looked up from germline, CDR1 is PRHDT and CDR2 is FYEKMQ (reference sequence). CDR3 length: 13 amino acids.

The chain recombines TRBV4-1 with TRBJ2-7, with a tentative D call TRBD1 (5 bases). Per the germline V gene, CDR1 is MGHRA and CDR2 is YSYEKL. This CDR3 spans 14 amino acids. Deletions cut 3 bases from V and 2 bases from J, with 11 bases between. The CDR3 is CASSQTWGPYEQYF. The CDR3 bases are TGCGCCAGCAGCCAGACATGGGGCCCCTACGAGCAGTACTTC.

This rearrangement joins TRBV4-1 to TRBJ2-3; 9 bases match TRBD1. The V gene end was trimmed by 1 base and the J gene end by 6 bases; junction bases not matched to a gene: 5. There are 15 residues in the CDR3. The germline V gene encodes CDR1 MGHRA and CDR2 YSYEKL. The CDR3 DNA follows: TGCGCCAGCAGCCAAGTACAGGGGGCGCGTGATACGCAGTATTTT. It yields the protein CASSQVQGARDTQYF.

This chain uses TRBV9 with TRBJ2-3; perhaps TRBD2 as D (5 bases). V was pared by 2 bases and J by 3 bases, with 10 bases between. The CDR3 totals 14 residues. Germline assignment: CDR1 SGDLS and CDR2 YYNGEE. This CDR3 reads CASSVTSWTDTQYF. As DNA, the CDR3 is TGTGCCAGCAGCGTTACTAGTTGGACAGATACGCAGTATTTT.